The 20 T cell receptor beta chains given below trace back to one sample, sequenced in a study of cytomegalovirus exposure and HLA in healthy donors. The PCR was carried out with 60 Vbeta primers and 13 Jbeta primers. TCRdb's table, derived via immunoSEQ multiplex PCR, lists solely in-frame clones and lacks some. The table includes around 200,000 clones, around 88% detected once. Sequenced sample: PBMCs. The receptors derive from a woman aged 25 to 39 in good health and CMV-seronegative.

The V call is TRBV15, the J call TRBJ2-4; possible D gene TRBD1, 7 bases. V was trimmed by 1 base and J by 0 bases, leaving 13 bases between them. From germline, CDR1 is LNHNV and CDR2 YYDKDF (reference sequence). This CDR3 comprises 17 residues. The CDR3 region is CATSRGGTALAKNIQYF. The CDR3 nucleotides are TGTGCCACCAGCAGAGGCGGGACAGCACTAGCCAAAAACATTCAGTACTTC.

This clone was seen once. V usage is TRBV7-2 and J usage is TRBJ2-1; 7 nucleotides align to TRBD2. Germline V lookup: CDR1 SGHTA, CDR2 FQGNSA. Trimming at V came to 5 bases and at J to 8 bases, leaving 9 bases not matched to a gene. The CDR3 is made up of 14 amino acids. The CDR3 coding sequence is TGTGCCAGCAGCCTCGGGACTAAAAAGGATGAGCAGTTCTTC. Protein sequence: CASSLGTKKDEQFF.

About this clone: One end of the junction varies from germline; a read error may be responsible. The rearrangement uses TRBV7-7 and TRBJ2-1, with no clear D. Germline loops: CDR1 SSHAT, CDR2 FNYEAQ (reference sequence). The length of the CDR3 is 14 residues. DNA for the CDR3: TGTGCTAGCAGCTTAGAAGGCAGGTACAATGAGCAGTTCTTC. Translating it yields CASSLEGRYNEQFF.

A single count supports this clone. The V call is TRBV6-1, the J call TRBJ2-5; TRBD2 aligns across 14 bases. CDR1 MNHNS and CDR2 SASEGT come from the germline V gene. V lost 6 bases and J lost 5; bases outside the gene matches: 5. The CDR3 totals 15 residues. The CDR3 sequence is CASRTGLAGVETQYF. For the CDR3, the DNA is TGTGCCAGCAGGACGGGACTAGCGGGAGTTGAGACCCAGTACTTC.

CDR3 in amino acids: CSVETGGGNEQFF. The CDR3 bases are TGCAGCGTCGAAACAGGGGGCGGAAATGAGCAGTTCTTC. This sequence joins TRBV29-1 and TRBJ2-1; 9 bases are a match to TRBD1. Germline CDR1 and CDR2: SQVTM and ANQGSEA. The CDR3 is made up of 13 amino acids. The V and J ends lost 6 bases and 7 bases, in that order; junction bases with no gene match: 7.

The chain combines TRBV15 with TRBJ1-1; D is ambiguous. V gave up 0 bases and J gave up 4 bases, with 9 bases separating them. The CDR3 totals 14 residues. Germline CDR1 and CDR2: LNHNV and YYDKDF (reference sequence). CDR3 loop: CATSRDKEGTEAFF. The CDR3 DNA reads TGTGCCACCAGCAGAGATAAGGAGGGCACTGAAGCTTTCTTT. Full variable domain (missing parts from reference TRBV15 and TRBJ1-1): DAMVIQNPRYQVTQFGKPVTLSCSQTLNHNVMYWYQQKSSQAPKLLFHYYDKDFNNEADTPDNFQSRRPNTSFCFLDIRSPGLGDTAMYLCATSRDKEGTEAFFGQGTRLTVV.

This sequence joins TRBV19 and TRBJ2-5; 12 bases fit TRBD1. Germline V lookup: CDR1 LNHDA, CDR2 SQIVND (reference sequence). J lost 5 bases, V lost 9 bases, and 16 bases had no gene match. The length of the CDR3 is 17 residues. DNA of the CDR3: TGTGCCAGCCCTACTTCCGGGACAGGGGGCCCCCGGGAGACCCAGTACTTC. Protein: CASPTSGTGGPRETQYF.

V gene TRBV5-1 combines with J gene TRBJ2-1, with 15 bases matching TRBD2. The germline gives CDR1 SGHRS, CDR2 YFSETQ. The CDR3 is 20 amino acids. The V gene end was trimmed by 2 bases and the J gene end by 0 bases; junction bases not matched to a gene: 9. The CDR3 loop is CASSFFYGLAGGSSYNEQFF. The CDR3 DNA is TGCGCCAGCAGCTTCTTTTACGGACTAGCGGGGGGGAGCTCCTACAATGAGCAGTTCTTC. Full variable domain (rest looked up from reference TRBV5-1 and TRBJ2-1): KAGVTQTPRYLIKTRGQQVTLSCSPISGHRSVSWYQQTPGQGLQFLFEYFSETQRNKGNFPGRFSGRQFSNSRSEMNVSTLELGDSALYLCASSFFYGLAGGSSYNEQFFGPGTRLTVL.

The chain links TRBV27 to TRBJ2-3, with TRBD2 matching 10 bases. The ends lost 2 bases at V and 3 bases at J; junction bases unmatched: 5. Germline CDR1 reads MNHEY; CDR2 reads SMNVEV (reference sequence). The length of the CDR3 is 16 residues. CDR3 sequence (DNA): TGTGCCAGCAGTTTAATGGCTAGCGGGAGTACAGATACGCAGTATTTT. This translates into CASSLMASGSTDTQYF.

J is TRBJ2-1 and V is TRBV12-2; TRBD2, the D gene given by the table, was not confirmed from the DNA. TRBV12-2 is flagged as a pseudogene. This CDR3 region has 15 residues. DNA of the CDR3: TGTGCAAGTCGTTTACGACTAGCCTCCTACAATGAGCAGTTCTTC. Encoded protein: CASRLRLASYNEQFF.

The genes are TRBV29-1 and TRBJ2-5, with 11 nucleotides matching TRBD2. Germline CDR1 reads SQVTM; CDR2 reads ANQGSEA. The V gene end was trimmed by 0 bases and the J gene end by 2 bases; junction bases not matched to a gene: 5. CDR3 size: 16 residues. CDR3 coding DNA: TGCAGCGTTGAAGAAGGGGGACTAGCGGTGCAAGAGACCCAGTACTTC. Translated: CSVEEGGLAVQETQYF. The variable domain in full, completed from reference TRBV29-1 and TRBJ2-5, reads SAVISQKPSRDICQRGTSLTIQCQVDSQVTMMFWYRQQPGQSLTLIATANQGSEATYESGFVIDKFPISRPNLTFSTLTVSNMSPEDSSIYLCSVEEGGLAVQETQYFGPGTRLLVL.

This clone was seen once. This sequence joins TRBV4-1 and TRBJ2-3; D call uncertain. Germline V CDR1 and CDR2: MGHRA, YSYEKL. This CDR3 is built from 11 residues. The V end was cut by 8 bases, the J end by 6 bases, with 9 bases between. CDR3 in DNA: TGCGCCAGCGGTTTGGCCGATACGCAGTATTTT. Protein product: CASGLADTQYF.

This sequence joins TRBV5-1 and TRBJ2-5; a possible D gene is TRBD2 (5 bases). Germline CDR1 is SGHRS and CDR2 is YFSETQ. The CDR3 consists of 14 residues. V lost 3 bases, J lost 2 bases, and 11 bases lay in between. This CDR3 reads CASSYEGRQETQYF. The CDR3 DNA reads as TGCGCCAGCAGCTACGAGGGAAGACAAGAGACCCAGTACTTC.

V usage is TRBV6-4 and J usage is TRBJ1-2; D call uncertain. This CDR3 is 13 amino acids long. Germline-derived CDR1 and CDR2 are MRHNA and SNTAGT. With 6 bases removed from V and 7 bases from J, the gap between germline ends came to 15 bases. The CDR3 DNA is TGTGCCAGCAGCCCGACGGAGAACGGTGGCTACACCTTC. Its protein product is CASSPTENGGYTF.

This chain links TRBV4-2 with TRBJ1-3, with 10 bases fitting TRBD1. V gave up 0 bases and J gave up 3 bases; unmatched junction bases: 8. Germline CDR1 reads LGHNA; CDR2 reads YNFKEQ. This CDR3 has 18 residues. This chain's CDR3 is CASSQDRWGQGYGNTIYF. In nucleotides, the CDR3 is TGTGCCAGCAGCCAAGATCGGTGGGGACAGGGGTATGGAAACACCATATATTTT.

The V and J genes are TRBV4-1 and TRBJ2-1; 8 bases line up with TRBD2. Per germline, CDR1 MGHRA and CDR2 YSYEKL. The CDR3 is 15 residues long. Unmatched junction bases numbered 5, after V lost 1 base and J lost 6 bases. The CDR3 coding sequence is TGCGCCAGCAGCCAAGGTAGCGGGAACTTCAATGAGCAGTTCTTC. Protein: CASSQGSGNFNEQFF.

V gene TRBV11-2 combines with J gene TRBJ2-5; D possibly corresponds to TRBD2 (6 bases). This CDR3 contains 17 residues. Trimming removed 6 bases at V and 1 base at J, with 21 bases between. Per germline, CDR1 SGHAT and CDR2 FQNNGV. Here the CDR3 reads CASRLQLAPRSQETQYF. CDR3 bases: TGTGCCAGCAGATTACAACTAGCCCCTCGGTCCCAAGAGACCCAGTACTTC.

The J gene is TRBJ2-3, the V gene TRBV2, with TRBD2 identical over 7 bases. This CDR3 region has 15 residues. Trimming at V came to 4 bases and at J to 2 bases, leaving 6 bases not matched to a gene. The germline V gene has CDR1 SNHLY and CDR2 FYNNEI. Written as DNA, the CDR3 is TGTGCCAGCAGTGTAACGGGGGGTGTCACAGATACGCAGTATTTT. It translates to CASSVTGGVTDTQYF.

Of note for this clone: Within the sample, other DNA sequences also encode this same CDR3. This chain uses TRBV7-2 with TRBJ2-4; D possibly corresponds to TRBD1 (5 bases). This CDR3 contains 15 residues. In germline, CDR1 is SGHTA, CDR2 FQGNSA. The V end was cut by 5 bases, the J end by 0 bases, with 11 bases between. This CDR3 reads CASSPTALAKNIQYF. The CDR3 DNA follows: TGTGCCAGCAGCCCGACAGCCTTAGCCAAAAACATTCAGTACTTC.

The J gene is TRBJ2-1, the V gene TRBV7-9, with D maybe TRBD2 (5 bases). The CDR3 loop spans 13 amino acids. Germline lookup yields CDR1 SEHNR and CDR2 FQNEAQ (reference sequence). Trimming shortened V by 5 bases and J by 5 bases, and 10 bases separated the two germline ends. As DNA, the CDR3 is TGTGCCAGCAGCAGGACTTTAAACAATGAGCAGTTCTTC. It translates to CASSRTLNNEQFF.